A single sample gave rise to the 23 T cell receptor beta chains below, sequenced in a study of human T cells and chemical hapten exposure. A single record per CDR3 protein comes from TCRdb applying MiXCR to the 5' RACE reads. This table has about 80,000 distinct CDR3 sequences, 7.7% appearing once. Before extraction, the whole blood was not fractionated, and total RNA was taken from it. All receptors come from a male donor in good health.

This clonotype came up many times. The chain couples TRBV5-6 to TRBJ2-2; possibly TRBD1 for D (5 bases). The V end was cut by 1 base, the J end by 0 bases, with 10 bases between. The CDR3 extends over 16 amino acids. The germline V gene has CDR1 SGHDT and CDR2 YYEEEE. CDR3 sequence (DNA): TGTGCCAGCAGCTTGATCGGCAGGGCGAACACCGGGGAGCTGTTTTTT. Translation: CASSLIGRANTGELFF.

This sequence joins TRBV3-1 and TRBJ2-2; 7 bases align to TRBD2. The length of the CDR3 is 16 residues. The J segment lost 3 bases and the V segment lost 4 bases, leaving 8 bases of the junction unmatched. The germline V gene has CDR1 LGHDT and CDR2 YNNKEL (reference sequence). The CDR3 region is CASSPRASGYTGELFF. As DNA, the CDR3 is TGTGCCAGCAGCCCGAGGGCTAGCGGATACACCGGGGAGCTGTTTTTT. Based on the CDR3 plus reference TRBV3-1 and TRBJ2-2, the full variable domain is DTAVSQTPKYLVTQMGNDKSIKCEQNLGHDTMYWYKQDSKKFLKIMFSYNNKELIINETVPNRFSPKSPDKAHLNLHINSLELGDSAVYFCASSPRASGYTGELFFGEGSRLTVL.

This clonotype was counted ten times or more. The chain combines TRBV20-1 with TRBJ2-4; 9 bases align to TRBD1. J lost 1 base, V lost 5 bases, and 6 bases had no gene match. The CDR3 is 15 residues long. The germline V gene encodes CDR1 DFQATT and CDR2 SNEGSKA (reference sequence). CDR3 residues: CSASPGTGAKNIQYF. In DNA form, the CDR3 reads TGCAGTGCTTCCCCCGGGACAGGGGCCAAAAACATTCAGTACTTC.

The chain combines TRBV19 with TRBJ2-3, with 9 bases fitting TRBD2. Germline values: CDR1 LNHDA, CDR2 SQIVND (reference sequence). V lost 4 bases, J lost 5 bases, and 10 bases stayed unmatched. This CDR3 contains 16 residues. In DNA, the CDR3 is TGTGCCAGTAGTACGGAAGGGACTAGCAGTAGAGATACGCAGTATTTT. Encoded protein: CASSTEGTSSRDTQYF.

Ten or more counts support this clonotype. The gene calls are TRBV2 and TRBJ1-5; D unclear. The CDR3 has 13 residues. V was shortened by 5 bases and J by 3 bases, with 8 bases between the two germline ends. Germline V CDR1 and CDR2: SNHLY, FYNNEI. The CDR3 nucleotides are TGTGCCAGCAGTTTCACAGCCAATCAGCCCCAGCATTTT. This gives the protein CASSFTANQPQHF.

There are many counts of this clonotype. V is TRBV12-5 and J is TRBJ2-1; 13 bases fit TRBD2. V shed 5 bases, J shed 8 bases, and the junction held 3 bases outside the gene matches. CDR1 and CDR2 (germline): LGHNT, FRNRAP. There are 14 residues in the CDR3. The CDR3 loop is CASGEGLAGHEQFF. The CDR3 nucleotides are TGTGCTAGTGGTGAGGGACTAGCGGGACATGAGCAGTTCTTC.

This clonotype was seen many times. The chain carries TRBV20-1 and TRBJ2-1; the D is unclear. The CDR3 sequence is 16 residues long. Trimming pared 0 bases from V and 0 bases from J, leaving 12 bases between. Germline V gene lookup returns CDR1 DFQATT and CDR2 SNEGSKA (reference sequence). The CDR3 is CSAREGGRSSYNEQFF. For the CDR3, the DNA is TGCAGTGCTAGAGAGGGCGGAAGAAGCTCCTACAATGAGCAGTTCTTC.

This clonotype has more than one count but fewer than ten. CDR3 nucleotides: TGCGCCAGCAGCCAAGTCGGGACAGCTGAAGCTTTCTTT. It is translated as CASSQVGTAEAFF. The chain uses TRBV4-1 and TRBJ1-1; TRBD1 matches 7 bases. The junction had 2 bases not matched to a gene; V was cut back by 1 base and J by 6 bases. Germline CDR1 reads MGHRA; CDR2 reads YSYEKL. CDR3 size: 13 residues.

This clonotype was found many times. V gene TRBV2 combines with J gene TRBJ1-5; D is uncertain. Germline lookup yields CDR1 SNHLY and CDR2 FYNNEI. This CDR3 is 14 amino acids long. V was clipped by 3 bases and J by 0 bases, with 6 bases between them. CDR3 sequence: CASSEGPSNQPQHF. CDR3 in DNA: TGTGCCAGCAGTGAGGGTCCTAGCAATCAGCCCCAGCATTTT.

This clonotype turned up a few times. This chain joins TRBV6-2 or TRBV6-3 and TRBJ2-1; 16 bases fit TRBD2. The J segment lost 7 bases and the V segment lost 2 bases, leaving 5 bases of the junction unmatched. CDR3 size: 17 residues. CDR1 is MNHEY, CDR2 SVGEGT, per germline. The CDR3: CASSYGTSGGAPNEQFF. The CDR3 coding sequence is TGTGCCAGCAGTTACGGGACTAGCGGGGGGGCCCCTAATGAGCAGTTCTTC.

Ten or more counts support this clonotype. V usage is TRBV12-3 or TRBV12-4 and J usage is TRBJ2-7; 7 positions match TRBD2. Trimming removed 0 bases from V and 7 bases from J; junction bases left unmatched: 6. This CDR3 has 14 amino acids. The CDR3 region has the DNA TGTGCCAGCAGTTTAGCGCTGGGGGGGGGAGAGCAGTACTTC. It specifies CASSLALGGGEQYF.

The chain couples TRBV10-3 to TRBJ1-1; D gene uncertain. Deletions cut 7 bases from V and 4 bases from J, with 22 bases between. CDR1 and CDR2 from the germline V gene are ENHRY and SYGVKD. This CDR3 has 16 residues. CDR3 in DNA: TGTGCCATCACGGAGTGGGGAGGGTCCGTTGCCACTGAAGCTTTCTTT. Translating gives CAITEWGGSVATEAFF.

This clonotype occurred a few times. This sequence joins TRBV6-5 and TRBJ1-1; possible D gene TRBD1, 5 bases. The CDR3 runs to 15 residues. Trimming shortened V by 0 bases and J by 1 base, and 9 bases separated the two germline ends. Germline CDR1 and CDR2: MNHEY and SVGAGI. The CDR3 nucleotides read TGTGCCAGCAGTTACTCGGCGGGGCCGAACACTGAAGCTTTCTTT. Protein product: CASSYSAGPNTEAFF.

This clonotype was seen a handful of times. The chain recombines TRBV12-3 or TRBV12-4 with TRBJ1-2, with D uncertain. The CDR3 contains 13 residues. V was shortened by 3 bases and J by 8 bases, with 13 bases between the two germline ends. DNA for the CDR3: TGTGCCAGCAGTTTTGTTCCCCGTATGGGCTACACCTTC. As protein: CASSFVPRMGYTF.

This clonotype came up many times. The gene calls are TRBV4-2 and TRBJ1-6; possibly TRBD1 for D (5 bases). The V end was cut by 0 bases, the J end by 7 bases, with 19 bases between. The CDR3 totals 18 residues. Germline V gene data show CDR1 as LGHNA and CDR2 as YNFKEQ. The CDR3 DNA sequence: TGTGCCAGCAGCCAAGAGAGGGGTACCGGGGATGGGAATTCACCCCTCCACTTT. Translating it yields CASSQERGTGDGNSPLHF.

This clonotype showed up just a few times. The chain employs TRBV14 and TRBJ2-7; no firm D call. The V gene lost 2 bases and the J gene lost 2 bases, with 13 bases spanning the gap. CDR1 is SGHDN and CDR2 is FVKESK in the germline V gene. CDR3 length equals 15 residues. For the CDR3, the DNA is TGTGCCAGCAGCCAATTATCAGGTGTCCCCTACGAGCAGTACTTC. It encodes CASSQLSGVPYEQYF.

The rearrangement links TRBV19 to TRBJ1-5; 8 nucleotides align to TRBD1. The V and J ends lost 4 bases and 4 bases, in that order; junction bases with no gene match: 3. Germline CDR1 is LNHDA and CDR2 is SQIVND (reference sequence). CDR3 length: 14 amino acids. In nucleotides, the CDR3 is TGTGCCAGTAGTAGGACAGGGATGAATCAGCCCCAGCATTTT. It codes for CASSRTGMNQPQHF.

This chain connects TRBV20-1 to TRBJ1-2; TRBD1 matches 11 bases. The CDR3 covers 15 residues. Trimming cost V 3 bases and J 3 bases; bases outside gene matches: 6. Germline V gene lookup returns CDR1 DFQATT and CDR2 SNEGSKA (reference sequence). CDR3 amino acids: CSASGTGGIDYGYTF. CDR3 bases: TGCAGTGCTAGCGGGACAGGGGGTATCGACTATGGCTACACCTTC.

The chain combines TRBV6-1 with TRBJ1-1; D is undetermined. This CDR3 spans 14 amino acids. CDR1 is MNHNS and CDR2 is SASEGT in the germline V gene. Trimming stripped 6 bases from V and 3 bases from J, with 14 bases between. Written as DNA, the CDR3 is TGTGCCAGCAGGGGAACTCTCGGGGACACTGAAGCTTTCTTT. Its translation: CASRGTLGDTEAFF.

This chain joins TRBV6-1 and TRBJ1-2; D gene uncertain. CDR1 and CDR2 from the germline V gene are MNHNS and SASEGT. The CDR3 has 17 amino acids. V lost 10 bases to trimming and J lost 3 bases, with 27 bases between them. CDR3 residues: CATYGREGEAIDYGYTF. CDR3 bases: TGTGCCACCTACGGGAGGGAGGGAGAAGCAATTGACTATGGCTACACCTTC.

In the case of this clonotype: One junction end disagrees with the germline gene, perhaps due to a read error. The chain is built from TRBV2 and TRBJ2-1; D possibly corresponds to TRBD1 (7 bases). Germline lookup yields CDR1 SNHLY and CDR2 FYNNEI. The CDR3 has 15 residues. Here the CDR3 reads CASSEEGTAYNEQSF. CDR3 nucleotide sequence: TGTGCCAGCAGTGAGGAGGGGACAGCTTACAATGAGCAGTCCTTC.

J is TRBJ1-1 and V is TRBV20-1, with D perhaps matching TRBD1 (5 bases). CDR1 is DFQATT, CDR2 SNEGSKA, per germline (reference sequence). Trimming took 5 bases from V and 0 from J, leaving 10 bases between them. The CDR3 totals 13 residues. The DNA of the CDR3 is TGCAGTGCTGGGAGACAGATGAACACTGAAGCTTTCTTT. Translation: CSAGRQMNTEAFF.

This clonotype was detected many times. This rearrangement joins TRBV9 to TRBJ1-5, with D uncertain. Per germline, CDR1 SGDLS and CDR2 YYNGEE. The CDR3 runs 14 residues. Trimming took off 0 bases at V and 2 bases at J, with 6 bases between the two ends. DNA for the CDR3: TGTGCCAGCAGCGTAGGAGGTGGCAATCAGCCCCAGCATTTT. Its protein product is CASSVGGGNQPQHF. The full variable domain, its missing parts supplied by reference TRBV9 and TRBJ1-5, is DSGVTQTPKHLITATGQRVTLRCSPRSGDLSVYWYQQSLDQGLQFLIQYYNGEERAKGNILERFSAQQFPDLHSELNLSSLELGDSALYFCASSVGGGNQPQHFGDGTRLSIL.